This T cell receptor (beta chain) was observed in a study of blood T cells in healthy people across ages. With 6 bases clipped from V and 2 bases from J, the junction kept 6 bases outside the gene matches. This CDR3 comprises 14 residues. CDR1 is DFQATT and CDR2 is SNEGSKA in the germline V gene (reference sequence). There were healthy Caucasian individuals from Russia, aged roughly 6 to 90, serving as donors. PBMCs, at least 6.5 million per sample, were isolated. The table lists this clonotype with many counts. For the second PCR, which ran for 7 to 11 cycles, a sample-barcoded 5' primer and a J-beta primer mix were used. Every cDNA molecule bore a tag from a template-switch adaptor containing 12 random nucleotides. TCRdb re-called the 5' RACE reads with MiXCR, one entry per CDR3 protein. The sample lists 790,000 or so distinct CDR3 sequences; about 46% were seen once.

The specimen sequenced was blood. The V and J genes are TRBV20-1 and TRBJ2-1, with 8 bases identical to TRBD1. The source is an elderly man in good health. The CDR3 region is CSAPGQGAYNEQFF. CDR3 DNA sequence: TGCAGTGCCCCTGGACAGGGTGCCTACAATGAGCAGTTCTTC.